The next 10 T cell receptor beta chains were all read from a single sample in a study of blood T cell repertoires in COVID-19. The protocol was immunoSEQ multiplex PCR, while the TCRdb copy is restricted to in-frame clones and leaves out a portion. The table has 140,000 to 150,000 clones, under 90% seen once; the top ten hold about 7.5%. Source material: peripheral blood. Source of these receptors: a human donor in a cohort sampled during active COVID-19.

This clone occurred once. The chain carries TRBV11-3 and TRBJ2-1; TRBD2 agrees at 10 bases. The CDR3 loop spans 16 amino acids. The J segment lost 6 bases and the V segment lost 5 bases, leaving 10 bases of the junction unmatched. Per the germline V gene, CDR1 is SGHNT and CDR2 is YENEEA. CDR3 in DNA: TGTGCCAGCAGCCAAGGTACTAGCGGGAAGGCCAATGAGCAGTTCTTC. It is translated as CASSQGTSGKANEQFF.

The table lists this clone with a count of one. The rearrangement uses TRBV12-5 and TRBJ2-6, with 9 bases matching TRBD2. V lost 2 bases and J lost 0; bases outside the gene matches: 5. The CDR3 runs 18 residues. CDR1 is LGHNT, CDR2 FRNRAP, per germline. The chain's CDR3 is CASGLYSGSSSGANVLTF. Here the CDR3 DNA reads TGTGCTAGTGGTTTGTATAGCGGGAGTAGCTCTGGGGCCAACGTCCTGACTTTC.

This chain's CDR3 is CASSSDSEGKKFF. CDR3 bases: TGTGCCAGCAGCTCTGACTCGGAAGGTAAGAAGTTCTTC. This chain uses TRBV7-3 with TRBJ2-1; D gene uncertain. The length of the CDR3 is 13 residues. CDR1 is SGHTA and CDR2 is FQGTGA in the germline V gene. Trimming pared 4 bases from V and 14 bases from J, leaving 18 bases between.

This clone was seen a single time. V gene TRBV13 combines with J gene TRBJ2-2; D might be TRBD2 (6 bases). Trimming stripped 5 bases from V and 4 bases from J, with 8 bases between. This CDR3 has 13 amino acids. CDR1 is PRHDT, CDR2 FYEKMQ, per germline (reference sequence). The CDR3 loop is CASSTRGTGELFF. CDR3 DNA: TGTGCCAGCAGCACGCGGGGCACCGGGGAGCTGTTTTTT. Variable domain in full (rest from reference TRBV13 and TRBJ2-2): AAGVIQSPRHLIKEKRETATLKCYPIPRHDTVYWYQQGPGQDPQFLISFYEKMQSDKGSIPDRFSAQQFSDYHSELNMSSLELGDSALYFCASSTRGTGELFFGEGSRLTVL.

V is TRBV7-2 and J is TRBJ2-5; 8 bases align to TRBD1. Germline V gene data show CDR1 as SGHTA and CDR2 as FQGNSA. The J segment lost 4 bases and the V segment lost 5 bases, leaving 12 bases of the junction unmatched. This CDR3 contains 16 residues. This CDR3 reads CASSTTDREARETQYF. The CDR3 coding sequence is TGTGCCAGCAGCACCACGGACAGGGAGGCGCGAGAGACCCAGTACTTC.

This chain links TRBV5-1 with TRBJ2-1, with 7 bases aligning to TRBD2. Germline V gene data show CDR1 as SGHRS and CDR2 as YFSETQ. The CDR3 has 14 amino acids. The J segment lost 2 bases and the V segment lost 8 bases, leaving 7 bases of the junction unmatched. DNA for the CDR3: TGCGCCAGACTAAGCGGGACGCCCTACAATGAGCAGTTCTTC. Translated: CARLSGTPYNEQFF.

This clone has a single count. The gene calls are TRBV5-4 and TRBJ2-7; TRBD2 matches 9 bases. The V and J ends lost 2 bases and 4 bases, in that order; junction bases with no gene match: 7. The CDR3 totals 15 residues. Germline CDR1 is SGHNT and CDR2 is YYREEE (reference sequence). As DNA, the CDR3 is TGTGCCAGCAGCTTTGGGGCGGGAGGGATATACGAGCAGTACTTC. This sequence encodes CASSFGAGGIYEQYF.

The chain has TRBV18 and TRBJ1-4, with a possible D match to TRBD1 (6 bases). The CDR3 has 15 amino acids. The germline V gene encodes CDR1 KGHSH and CDR2 LQKENI. The ends were cut back, 4 bases at V and 4 bases at J, with 13 bases in the middle. The CDR3 reads CASSRSTGLNEKLFF. The CDR3 DNA reads as TGTGCCAGCTCACGCTCGACAGGCCTTAATGAAAAACTGTTTTTT.

Only a few counts were recorded for this clone. The chain recombines TRBV2 with TRBJ2-2; 11 bases agree with TRBD2. V shed 1 base and J 8 bases; nucleotides not matched to a gene: 3. Germline CDR1 is SNHLY and CDR2 is FYNNEI. This CDR3 has 15 amino acids. CDR3 residues: CASSEGLAGGGELFF. The CDR3 nucleotides are TGTGCCAGCAGTGAAGGGCTAGCGGGAGGAGGGGAGCTGTTTTTT.

The CDR3 loop is CASRGQLGLAGEDEQFF. The CDR3 region has the DNA TGTGCCAGTAGGGGACAGTTAGGACTAGCGGGAGAGGATGAGCAGTTCTTC. V usage is TRBV19 and J usage is TRBJ2-1; 13 bases are a match to TRBD2. The CDR3 has 17 residues. Germline V gives CDR1 LNHDA, CDR2 SQIVND (reference sequence). Germline trimming cut 6 bases from V and 8 bases from J; bases unmatched to any gene: 13.